The 26 T cell receptor beta chains given below trace back to one sample, sequenced in a study of beta chain features in type 1 diabetes. The authors reverse transcribed all of the isolated RNA, so sequencing captured expressed TCRB transcripts. Assay: immunoSEQ multiplex PCR; the TCRdb copy retains only in-frame clones and omits some. The sample has hundreds of thousands of clones; less than 20% are singletons. Sample: naive CD4+ T cells from blood. The receptors derive from a man between 18 and 35 years old in good health.

This clone was observed a handful of times. The chain is built from TRBV11-2 and TRBJ2-5; D unresolved. The CDR3 loop spans 14 amino acids. Trimming pared 2 bases from V and 3 bases from J, leaving 10 bases between. CDR1 is SGHAT, CDR2 FQNNGV, per germline. The CDR3 nucleotides read TGTGCCAGCAGCTTACTCCTGCGGAAAGAGACCCAGTACTTC. This translates into CASSLLLRKETQYF.

Concerning this clone: One end of the junction fails to match germline, which may point to a read error. The sample has other DNA sequences that encode this CDR3 too. The rearrangement uses TRBV30 and TRBJ1-1; TRBD1 is a possible D gene (5 bases). Germline V gene sequence: CDR1 GTSNPN, CDR2 SVGIG (reference sequence). The CDR3 totals 12 residues. As DNA, the CDR3 is TGTGCCTGGATGGGGCGGGGTCTAGAAGCCTTCTTT. As protein: CAWMGRGLEAFF.

CDR3 residues: CASSLAGLPHGELFF. CDR3 bases: TGTGCCAGCAGTTTAGCGGGACTCCCCCACGGGGAGCTGTTTTTT. The chain combines TRBV27 with TRBJ2-2; maybe TRBD2 (6 bases). Germline lookup yields CDR1 MNHEY and CDR2 SMNVEV (reference sequence). The CDR3 loop spans 15 amino acids. V was pared by 2 bases and J by 7 bases, with 14 bases between.

There are a few counts of this clone. J is TRBJ1-3 and V is TRBV13; D may be TRBD1 (6 bases). Germline assignment: CDR1 PRHDT and CDR2 FYEKMQ (reference sequence). This CDR3 has 18 amino acids. V was cut by 5 bases and J by 0 bases, with 20 bases left in between. The CDR3 here is CASSTGHRNLYSGNTIYF. The CDR3 region has the DNA TGTGCCAGCAGCACGGGACACCGAAATCTCTACTCTGGAAACACCATATATTTT.

This clone was recorded a few times. The genes are TRBV7-2 and TRBJ2-7; TRBD1 matches 9 bases. The V and J ends lost 6 bases and 4 bases, in that order; junction bases with no gene match: 10. This CDR3 is built from 15 residues. From germline, CDR1 is SGHTA and CDR2 FQGNSA. CDR3 nucleotide sequence: TGTGCCAGCAGGCGACAGGGGGAAGGAAATTACGAGCAGTACTTC. Protein product: CASRRQGEGNYEQYF. The whole variable domain, remainder taken from reference TRBV7-2 and TRBJ2-7, is GAGVSQSPSNKVTEKGKDVELRCDPISGHTALYWYRQSLGQGLEFLIYFQGNSAPDKSGLPSDRFSAERTGGSVSTLTIQRTQQEDSAVYLCASRRQGEGNYEQYFGPGTRLTVT.

J is TRBJ1-6 and V is TRBV30, with 8 nucleotides matching TRBD1. The CDR3 is 16 residues long. Germline CDR1 reads GTSNPN; CDR2 reads SVGIG (reference sequence). The V segment lost 2 bases and the J segment 10 bases; nucleotides outside the gene matches: 13. The CDR3 DNA is TGTGCCTGGAGTTCGGACAGGGTAAATTTTGGCTCACCCCTCCACTTT. Translation gives CAWSSDRVNFGSPLHF.

This clone was seen a handful of times. This chain links TRBV19 with TRBJ2-5; no firm D call. The germline V gene has CDR1 LNHDA and CDR2 SQIVND (reference sequence). This CDR3 region has 11 residues. V was shortened by 8 bases and J by 5 bases, with 9 bases between the two germline ends. The CDR3 sequence is CASSGGETQYF. DNA for the CDR3: TGTGCCAGTTCAGGTGGGGAGACCCAGTACTTC.

The table lists this clone with a few counts. V gene TRBV9 combines with J gene TRBJ1-1, with D perhaps TRBD1 (5 bases). The ends were cut back, 3 bases at V and 5 bases at J, with 11 bases in the middle. From germline, CDR1 is SGDLS and CDR2 YYNGEE. This CDR3 is 13 amino acids long. The CDR3 nucleotides are TGTGCCAGCAGCGGACAGCAGGTTACTGAAGCTTTCTTT. Translation gives CASSGQQVTEAFF. Complete variable domain (other parts from reference TRBV9 and TRBJ1-1): DSGVTQTPKHLITATGQRVTLRCSPRSGDLSVYWYQQSLDQGLQFLIQYYNGEERAKGNILERFSAQQFPDLHSELNLSSLELGDSALYFCASSGQQVTEAFFGQGTRLTVV.

This clone has only a few counts. The chain recombines TRBV29-1 with TRBJ2-6; 9 nucleotides agree with TRBD1. The germline V gene has CDR1 SQVTM and CDR2 ANQGSEA. V shed 6 bases and J 2 bases; nucleotides not matched to a gene: 5. The CDR3 sequence is 15 residues long. This chain's CDR3 is CSVRTGGAGANVLTF. CDR3 in DNA: TGCAGCGTAAGAACAGGGGGCGCTGGGGCCAACGTCCTGACTTTC.

The J gene is TRBJ1-5, the V gene TRBV28; D ambiguous. Per the germline V gene, CDR1 is MDHEN and CDR2 is SYDVKM. The V end was cut by 3 bases, the J end by 4 bases, with 16 bases between. The CDR3 is 16 amino acids. CDR3 bases: TGTGCCAGCAGTTTTACCGATCCACAGAGAAATCAGCCCCAGCATTTT. It specifies CASSFTDPQRNQPQHF.

This clone turned up a few times. This chain connects TRBV10-3 to TRBJ1-2; D unresolved. Germline lookup yields CDR1 ENHRY and CDR2 SYGVKD. V was clipped by 0 bases and J by 3 bases, with 5 bases between them. The length of the CDR3 is 13 residues. The CDR3 loop reads CAISESSDYGYTF. Here the CDR3 DNA reads TGTGCCATCAGTGAGTCCTCCGACTATGGCTACACCTTC.

The chain combines TRBV9 with TRBJ2-2; no clear D gene. V lost 2 bases and J lost 5, with 10 bases in between. This CDR3 is built from 14 residues. Germline V lookup: CDR1 SGDLS, CDR2 YYNGEE. The CDR3 loop is CASSVAPTTGELFF. The CDR3, as DNA: TGTGCCAGCAGCGTGGCCCCTACGACCGGGGAGCTGTTTTTT.

This clone was seen a handful of times. This sequence joins TRBV19 and TRBJ2-7; TRBD2 matches at 10 bases. Per germline, CDR1 LNHDA and CDR2 SQIVND (reference sequence). The CDR3 is 15 amino acids. With 4 bases clipped from V and 4 bases from J, the junction kept 7 bases outside the gene matches. CDR3 sequence: CASSTKREGSYEQYF. The CDR3 DNA is TGTGCCAGTAGTACTAAGCGGGAGGGCTCGTACGAGCAGTACTTC.

This chain connects TRBV20-1 to TRBJ2-7; D is unresolved. Germline V gene data show CDR1 as DFQATT and CDR2 as SNEGSKA (reference sequence). This CDR3 spans 11 amino acids. V lost 5 bases, J lost 7 bases, and 12 bases lay in between. CDR3 region: CSAPSLGEQYF. DNA of the CDR3: TGCAGTGCTCCGTCCCTAGGTGAGCAGTACTTC.

This clone appeared a few times. This sequence joins TRBV7-2 and TRBJ2-6; D gene uncertain. This CDR3 has 16 residues. Per germline, CDR1 SGHTA and CDR2 FQGNSA. The V end was cut by 3 bases, the J end by 13 bases, with 22 bases between. CDR3 in DNA: TGTGCCAGCAGCTTTAGCTATGACGGGCTCCCATGGGTCCTGACTTTC. As protein: CASSFSYDGLPWVLTF.

The chain couples TRBV28 to TRBJ2-2; 9 bases are shared with TRBD2. The V segment lost 6 bases and the J segment 5 bases; nucleotides outside the gene matches: 1. The germline CDR1 and CDR2 sequences are MDHEN and SYDVKM. The CDR3 extends over 13 amino acids. CDR3 loop: CASRLAGTGELFF. In DNA, the CDR3 is TGTGCCAGCAGACTAGCGGGTACCGGGGAGCTGTTTTTT.

V is TRBV9 and J is TRBJ2-6; D is perhaps TRBD1 or TRBD2 (5 bases each). The germline V and J ends were trimmed by 7 bases and 4 bases, with 18 bases remaining between them. From germline, CDR1 is SGDLS and CDR2 YYNGEE. CDR3 length: 16 amino acids. The chain's CDR3 is CASGGRENLGANVLTF. The DNA of the CDR3 is TGTGCCAGCGGCGGCAGGGAGAATTTAGGGGCCAACGTCCTGACTTTC.

This clone turned up a few times. This chain joins TRBV4-2 and TRBJ2-2; 8 nucleotides match TRBD2. The V gene end was trimmed by 7 bases and the J gene end by 7 bases; junction bases not matched to a gene: 8. This CDR3 region has 14 residues. Germline-derived CDR1 and CDR2 are LGHNA and YNFKEQ. The CDR3 sequence: CASNAGLADGELFF. The CDR3 DNA is TGTGCCAGCAATGCTGGACTAGCAGACGGGGAGCTGTTTTTT.

This clone was observed many times. Other DNA sequences of this sample code for an identical CDR3. V usage is TRBV7-2 and J usage is TRBJ1-2; D unclear. The CDR3 runs to 12 residues. The germline V gene has CDR1 SGHTA and CDR2 FQGNSA. The V end lost 1 base, the J end lost 4 bases, and 4 bases lay between the germline ends. The CDR3 DNA sequence: TGTGCCAGCAGCTTAGACGTCTATGGCTACACCTTC. Translating gives CASSLDVYGYTF.

This clone was seen a few times. The V gene is TRBV7-9, the J gene TRBJ2-1; 8 nucleotides agree with TRBD1. Germline trimming cut 1 base from V and 2 bases from J; bases unmatched to any gene: 1. Germline V gene data show CDR1 as SEHNR and CDR2 as FQNEAQ (reference sequence). The CDR3 spans 15 residues. CDR3 sequence reads: CASSLGTGPYNEQFF. The CDR3 DNA follows: TGTGCCAGCAGCTTAGGGACAGGGCCCTACAATGAGCAGTTCTTC.

This clone showed up just a few times. This sequence joins TRBV19 and TRBJ1-5; TRBD1 is a possible D gene (5 bases). Per the germline V gene, CDR1 is LNHDA and CDR2 is SQIVND (reference sequence). This CDR3 has 13 residues. Trimming removed 8 bases from V and 7 bases from J, with 15 bases in between. CDR3 sequence: CASSHGAWQPQHF. CDR3 sequence (DNA): TGTGCCAGTTCCCATGGGGCTTGGCAGCCCCAGCATTTT. Looking up the rest from reference TRBV19 and TRBJ1-5 gives the full variable domain: DGGITQSPKYLFRKEGQNVTLSCEQNLNHDAMYWYRQDPGQGLRLIYYSQIVNDFQKGDIAEGYSVSREKKESFPLTVTSAQKNPTAFYLCASSHGAWQPQHFGDGTRLSIL.

This clone has a handful of counts. One junction end does not reproduce the germline sequence, and a read error may be involved. The chain employs TRBV7-7 and TRBJ2-1, with D unresolved. CDR1 and CDR2 (germline): SSHAT, FNYEAQ (reference sequence). CDR3 length: 14 residues. CDR3 loop: CASSLVPSGNEQFF. The CDR3 DNA follows: TGTGCTAGCAGCTTAGTCCCCTCTGGCAATGAGCAGTTCTTC.

The chain uses TRBV5-6 and TRBJ1-3; D gene ambiguous. The length of the CDR3 is 15 residues. The germline V gene encodes CDR1 SGHDT and CDR2 YYEEEE. Deletions cut 0 bases from V and 0 bases from J, with 7 bases between. CDR3 loop: CASSLAVISGNTIYF. The CDR3 region has the DNA TGTGCCAGCAGCTTGGCGGTGATCTCTGGAAACACCATATATTTT.

The V gene is TRBV4-3, the J gene TRBJ1-5; no firm D call. The CDR3 extends over 17 amino acids. Germline values: CDR1 LGHNA, CDR2 YSLEER. V shed 4 bases and J shed 0 bases, with 16 bases lying between them. CDR3 region: CASSRRYSGTSNQPQHF. The CDR3 coding sequence is TGCGCCAGCAGCCGTAGATATAGCGGAACTAGCAATCAGCCCCAGCATTTT.

The chain combines TRBV7-3 with TRBJ1-4; 7 bases match TRBD1. The CDR3 spans 15 residues. Germline trimming cut 1 base from V and 3 bases from J; bases unmatched to any gene: 2. Germline V CDR1 and CDR2: SGHTA, FQGTGA. CDR3 residues: CASSLRGTANEKLFF. The CDR3 DNA reads as TGTGCCAGCAGCTTAAGGGGGACAGCTAATGAAAAACTGTTTTTT. The complete variable domain, with remaining parts taken from reference TRBV7-3 and TRBJ1-4, reads GAGVSQTPSNKVTEKGKYVELRCDPISGHTALYWYRQSLGQGPEFLIYFQGTGAADDSGLPNDRFFAVRPEGSVSTLKIQRTERGDSAVYLCASSLRGTANEKLFFGSGTQLSVL.

There are a few counts of this clone. The chain couples TRBV19 to TRBJ1-1, with D perhaps matching TRBD1 (5 bases). The germline V gene has CDR1 LNHDA and CDR2 SQIVND (reference sequence). V was cut by 3 bases and J by 0 bases, with 11 bases left in between. This CDR3 has 15 amino acids. CDR3: CASSIPGRVNTEAFF. Written as DNA, the CDR3 is TGTGCCAGTAGTATTCCGGGACGGGTGAACACTGAAGCTTTCTTT.